The T cell receptor beta chain described here comes from a study of cytotoxic CD8 clonotypes in ibrutinib-treated CLL. In the study overall: Treatment had run for a median approximately eleven months, range 6 to 36, when response samples were taken.

The V end lost 6 bases, the J end lost 6 bases, and 24 bases lay between the germline ends. The CDR3 totals 16 residues. The V gene's germline CDR1 is ENHRY and CDR2 SYGVKD. Study outcomes and limitations: At ibrutinib response, clonality increased, and at progression it declined back toward baseline.

Comment on this clone: Its antigen is currently unknown.

Method: immunoSEQ multiplex PCR; TCRdb's copy keeps in-frame clones and lacks some. This table holds about 68,000 clones, about 63% found once. This chain uses TRBV10-3 with TRBJ2-7; D unresolved. This clonotype originated in a human donor with chronic lymphocytic leukemia. This specimen was PBMCs, taken after 12 months of ibrutinib treatment. CDR3 amino acids: CAIRDELGRKLLEQYF. CDR3 sequence (DNA): TGTGCCATCAGGGACGAGTTGGGCCGAAAGCTTCTCGAGCAGTACTTC.